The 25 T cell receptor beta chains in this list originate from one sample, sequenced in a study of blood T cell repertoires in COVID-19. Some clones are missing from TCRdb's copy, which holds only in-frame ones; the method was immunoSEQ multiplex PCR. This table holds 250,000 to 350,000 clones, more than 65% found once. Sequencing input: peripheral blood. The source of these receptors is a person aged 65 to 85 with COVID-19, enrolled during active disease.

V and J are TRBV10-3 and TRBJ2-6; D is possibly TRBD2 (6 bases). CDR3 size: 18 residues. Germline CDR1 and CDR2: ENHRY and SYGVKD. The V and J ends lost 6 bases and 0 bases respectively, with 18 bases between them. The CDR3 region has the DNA TGTGCCATCAGACCGGGAGTAGGGTCGGACTCTGGGGCCAACGTCCTGACTTTC. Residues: CAIRPGVGSDSGANVLTF.

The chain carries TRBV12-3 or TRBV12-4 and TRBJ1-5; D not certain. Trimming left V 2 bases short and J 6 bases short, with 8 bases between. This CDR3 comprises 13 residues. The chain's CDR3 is CASSLTGSQPQHF. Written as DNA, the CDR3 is TGTGCCAGCAGTTTAACGGGGAGTCAGCCCCAGCATTTT.

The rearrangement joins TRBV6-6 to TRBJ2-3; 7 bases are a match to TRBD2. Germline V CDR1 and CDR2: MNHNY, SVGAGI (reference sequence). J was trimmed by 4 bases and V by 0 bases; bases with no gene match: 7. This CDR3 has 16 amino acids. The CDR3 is CASSYSLAGLSDTQYF. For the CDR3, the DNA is TGTGCCAGCAGTTACTCCTTAGCGGGCCTCTCAGATACGCAGTATTTT.

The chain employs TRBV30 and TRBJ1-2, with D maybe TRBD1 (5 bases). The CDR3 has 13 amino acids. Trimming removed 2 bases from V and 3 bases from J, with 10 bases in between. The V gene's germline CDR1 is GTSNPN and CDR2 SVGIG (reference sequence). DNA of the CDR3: TGTGCCTGGAGTTTGTCGGGGGACTATGGCTACACCTTC. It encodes CAWSLSGDYGYTF.

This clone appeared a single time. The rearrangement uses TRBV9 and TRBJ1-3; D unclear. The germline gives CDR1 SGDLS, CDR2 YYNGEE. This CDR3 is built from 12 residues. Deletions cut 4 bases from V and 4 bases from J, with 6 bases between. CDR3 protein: CASSPRGNTIYF. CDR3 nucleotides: TGTGCCAGCAGCCCGAGAGGAAACACCATATATTTT.

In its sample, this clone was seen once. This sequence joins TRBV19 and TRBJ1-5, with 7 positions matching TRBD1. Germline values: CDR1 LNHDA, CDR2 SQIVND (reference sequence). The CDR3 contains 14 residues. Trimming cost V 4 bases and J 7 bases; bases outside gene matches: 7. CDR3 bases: TGTGCCAGTAGTAAACGGGACAGAGAACAGCCCCAGCATTTT. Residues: CASSKRDREQPQHF.

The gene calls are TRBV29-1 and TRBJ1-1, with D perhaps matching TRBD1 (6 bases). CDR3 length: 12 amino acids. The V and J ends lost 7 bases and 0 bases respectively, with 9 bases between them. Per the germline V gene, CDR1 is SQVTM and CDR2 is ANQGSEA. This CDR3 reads CSAGQMNTEAFF. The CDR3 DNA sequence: TGCAGCGCCGGACAGATGAACACTGAAGCTTTCTTT.

The chain's CDR3 is CASSLHGLADNSYEQYF. CDR3 coding DNA: TGTGCCAGTAGCCTTCACGGACTAGCGGATAACTCCTACGAGCAGTACTTC. V usage is TRBV19 and J usage is TRBJ2-7, with TRBD2 identical over 10 bases. The CDR3 sequence is 17 residues long. Germline values: CDR1 LNHDA, CDR2 SQIVND (reference sequence). With 6 bases clipped from V and 0 bases from J, the junction kept 11 bases outside the gene matches.

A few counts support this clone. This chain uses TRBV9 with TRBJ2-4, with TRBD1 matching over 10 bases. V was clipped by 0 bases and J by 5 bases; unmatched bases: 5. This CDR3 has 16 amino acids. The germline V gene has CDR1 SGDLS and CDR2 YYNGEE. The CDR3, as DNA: TGTGCCAGCAGCGTAGGGGACAGGGGTTGGGAAAACATTCAGTACTTC. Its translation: CASSVGDRGWENIQYF.

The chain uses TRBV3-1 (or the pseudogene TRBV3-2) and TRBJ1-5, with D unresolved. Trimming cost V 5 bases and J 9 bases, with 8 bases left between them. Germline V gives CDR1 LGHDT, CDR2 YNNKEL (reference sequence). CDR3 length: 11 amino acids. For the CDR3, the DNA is TGTGCCAGCAGCTTTATTAGGCCCCAGCATTTT. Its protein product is CASSFIRPQHF.

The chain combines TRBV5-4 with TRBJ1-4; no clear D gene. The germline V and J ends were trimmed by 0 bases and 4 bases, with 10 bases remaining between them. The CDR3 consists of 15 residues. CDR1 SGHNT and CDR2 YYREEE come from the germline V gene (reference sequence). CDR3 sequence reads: CASSLGGKNNEKLFF. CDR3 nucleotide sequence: TGTGCCAGCAGCTTGGGAGGAAAGAATAATGAAAAACTGTTTTTT.

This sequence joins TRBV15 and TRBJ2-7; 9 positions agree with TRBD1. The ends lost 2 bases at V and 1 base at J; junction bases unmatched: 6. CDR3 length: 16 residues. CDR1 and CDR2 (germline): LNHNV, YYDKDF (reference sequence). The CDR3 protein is CATSRNRGQWSYEQYF. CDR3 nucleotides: TGTGCCACCAGCAGAAACAGGGGGCAGTGGTCCTACGAGCAGTACTTC.

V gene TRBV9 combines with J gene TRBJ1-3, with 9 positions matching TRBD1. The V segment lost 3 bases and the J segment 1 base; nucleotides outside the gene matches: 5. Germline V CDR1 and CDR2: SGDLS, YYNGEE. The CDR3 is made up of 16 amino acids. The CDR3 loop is CASSEGTGLSGNTIYF. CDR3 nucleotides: TGTGCCAGCAGCGAGGGGACAGGGCTTTCTGGAAACACCATATATTTT.

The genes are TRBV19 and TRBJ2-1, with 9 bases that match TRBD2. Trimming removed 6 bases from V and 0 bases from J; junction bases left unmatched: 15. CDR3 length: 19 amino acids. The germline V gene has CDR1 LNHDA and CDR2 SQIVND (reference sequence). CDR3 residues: CASSPVGRLAAHSYNEQFF. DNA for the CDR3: TGTGCCAGTAGCCCCGTCGGGAGACTAGCGGCCCACTCCTACAATGAGCAGTTCTTC.

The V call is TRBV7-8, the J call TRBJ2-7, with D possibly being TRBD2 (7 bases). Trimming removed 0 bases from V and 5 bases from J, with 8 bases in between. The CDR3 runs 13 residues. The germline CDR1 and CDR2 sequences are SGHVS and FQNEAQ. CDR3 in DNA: TGTGCCAGCAGCTTAGCGGGGGGGCACGAGCAGTACTTC. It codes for CASSLAGGHEQYF.

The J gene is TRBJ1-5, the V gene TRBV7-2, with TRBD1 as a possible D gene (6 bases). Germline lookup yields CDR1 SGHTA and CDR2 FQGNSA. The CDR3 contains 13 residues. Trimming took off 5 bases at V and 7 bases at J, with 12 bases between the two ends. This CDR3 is CASSGTGGQPQHF. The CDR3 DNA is TGTGCCAGCAGCGGCACGGGGGGCCAGCCCCAGCATTTT.

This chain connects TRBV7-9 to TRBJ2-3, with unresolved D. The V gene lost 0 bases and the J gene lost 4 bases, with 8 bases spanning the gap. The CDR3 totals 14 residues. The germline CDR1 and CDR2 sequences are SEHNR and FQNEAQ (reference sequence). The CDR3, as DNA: TGTGCCAGCAGCTTAGCATCCCGGGCAGATACGCAGTATTTT. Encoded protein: CASSLASRADTQYF.

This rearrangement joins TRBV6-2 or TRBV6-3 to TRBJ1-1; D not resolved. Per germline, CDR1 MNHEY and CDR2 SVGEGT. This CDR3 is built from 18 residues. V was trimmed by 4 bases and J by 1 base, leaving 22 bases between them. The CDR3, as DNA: TGTGCCAGCAGTTCTGGCGGGAAATTTGGACCGTGGAACACTGAAGCTTTCTTT. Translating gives CASSSGGKFGPWNTEAFF.

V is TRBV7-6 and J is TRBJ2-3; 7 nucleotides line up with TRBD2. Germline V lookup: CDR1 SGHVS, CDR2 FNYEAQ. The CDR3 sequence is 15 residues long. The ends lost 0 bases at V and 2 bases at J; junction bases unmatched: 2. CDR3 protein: CASSLAGTTTDTQYF. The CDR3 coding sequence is TGTGCCAGCAGCTTAGCCGGGACTACCACAGATACGCAGTATTTT.

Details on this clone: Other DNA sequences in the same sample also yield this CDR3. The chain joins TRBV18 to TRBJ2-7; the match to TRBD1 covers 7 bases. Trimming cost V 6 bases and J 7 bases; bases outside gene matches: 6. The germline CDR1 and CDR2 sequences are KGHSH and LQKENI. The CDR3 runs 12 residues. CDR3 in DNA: TGTGCCAGCTCGCTACAGGGGAGAGAGCAGTACTTC. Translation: CASSLQGREQYF.

In nucleotides, the CDR3 is TGTGCCAGTAGTATGGGAAGGAGAGAGGGAGGAAAACTGTTTTTT. Translated: CASSMGRREGGKLFF. This rearrangement joins TRBV19 to TRBJ1-4, with D uncertain. Trimming left V 3 bases short and J 10 bases short, with 18 bases between. The CDR3 runs 15 residues. From germline, CDR1 is LNHDA and CDR2 SQIVND (reference sequence).

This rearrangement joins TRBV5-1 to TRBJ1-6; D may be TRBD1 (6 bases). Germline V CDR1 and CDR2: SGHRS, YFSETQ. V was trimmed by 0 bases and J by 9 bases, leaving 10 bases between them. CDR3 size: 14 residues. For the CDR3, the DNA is TGCGCCAGCAGCTTGGAACAGGGAAGTTCACCCCTCCACTTT. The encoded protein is CASSLEQGSSPLHF.

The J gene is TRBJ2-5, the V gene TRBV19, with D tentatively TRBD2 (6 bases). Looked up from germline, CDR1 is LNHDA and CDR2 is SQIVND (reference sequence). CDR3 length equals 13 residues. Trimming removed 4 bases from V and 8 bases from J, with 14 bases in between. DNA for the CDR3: TGTGCCAGTAGTACCACCGGGGACTCTACCCAGTACTTC. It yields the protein CASSTTGDSTQYF.

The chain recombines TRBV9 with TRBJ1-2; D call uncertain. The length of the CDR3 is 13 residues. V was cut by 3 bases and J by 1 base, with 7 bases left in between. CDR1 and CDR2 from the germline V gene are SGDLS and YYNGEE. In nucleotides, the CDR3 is TGTGCCAGCAGCGGAACAGTTAACTATGGCTACACCTTC. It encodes CASSGTVNYGYTF.

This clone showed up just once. The CDR3 DNA reads TGTGCCAGCACAGTCTCTAGCGGGGGACCAGATACGCAGTATTTT. The encoded protein is CASTVSSGGPDTQYF. The rearrangement links TRBV7-9 to TRBJ2-3, with 10 bases fitting TRBD2. The CDR3 is made up of 15 amino acids. The V and J ends lost 7 bases and 4 bases, in that order; junction bases with no gene match: 8. Germline-derived CDR1 and CDR2 are SEHNR and FQNEAQ (reference sequence).